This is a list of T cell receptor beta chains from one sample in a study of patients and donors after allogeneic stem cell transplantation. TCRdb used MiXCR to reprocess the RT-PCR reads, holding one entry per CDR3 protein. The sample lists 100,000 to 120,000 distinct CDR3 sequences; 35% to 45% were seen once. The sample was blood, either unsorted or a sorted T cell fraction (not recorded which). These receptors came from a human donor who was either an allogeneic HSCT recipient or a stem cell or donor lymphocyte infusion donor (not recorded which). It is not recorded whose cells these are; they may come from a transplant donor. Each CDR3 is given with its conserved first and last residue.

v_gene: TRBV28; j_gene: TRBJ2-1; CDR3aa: CASSPGLGNEQFF
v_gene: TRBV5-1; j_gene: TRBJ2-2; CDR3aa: CASSLGALAPTGELFF
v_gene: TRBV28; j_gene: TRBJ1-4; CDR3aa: CASSSLRDRDEKLFF
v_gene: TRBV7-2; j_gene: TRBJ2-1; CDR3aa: CASRLTLAWNFYNEQFF
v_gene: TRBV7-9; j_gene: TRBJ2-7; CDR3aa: CASSSGLAVQIYEQYF
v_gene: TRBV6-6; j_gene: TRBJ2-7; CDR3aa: CASSYSGLIYEQYF
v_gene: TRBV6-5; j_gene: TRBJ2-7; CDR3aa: CASRRQGGYEQYF
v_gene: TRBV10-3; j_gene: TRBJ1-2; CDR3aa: CAISPGRGYGYTF
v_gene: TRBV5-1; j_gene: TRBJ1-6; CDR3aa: CASSLERDNSPLHF
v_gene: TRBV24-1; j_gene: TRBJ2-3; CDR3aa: CATSESGEGTDTQYF
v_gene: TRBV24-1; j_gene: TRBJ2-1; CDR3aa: CATAKGGWEQFF
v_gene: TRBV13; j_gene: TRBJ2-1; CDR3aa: CASSPIIAITLYNEQFF
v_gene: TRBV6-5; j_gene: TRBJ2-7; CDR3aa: CASSRTSGRYEQYF
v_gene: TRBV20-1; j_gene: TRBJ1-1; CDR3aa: CSASRGDTEAFF
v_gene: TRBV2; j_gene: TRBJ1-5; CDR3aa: CASRHNRDGYQPQHF
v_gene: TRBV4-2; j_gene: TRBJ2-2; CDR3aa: CASSQDPRLAGLAGELFF
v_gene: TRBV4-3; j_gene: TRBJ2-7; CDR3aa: CASSPGLAGVHEQYF
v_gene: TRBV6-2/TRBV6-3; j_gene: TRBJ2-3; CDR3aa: CASKRLAGRTDTQYF
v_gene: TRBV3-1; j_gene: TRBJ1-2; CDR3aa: CASSQRTVRGNGYTF
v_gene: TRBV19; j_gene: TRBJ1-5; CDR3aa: CASSMLLRDGSQPQHF
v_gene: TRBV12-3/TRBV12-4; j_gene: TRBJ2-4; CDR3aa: CASSFQEPNIQYF
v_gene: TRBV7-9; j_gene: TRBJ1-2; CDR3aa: CASSSTPLSNYGYTF
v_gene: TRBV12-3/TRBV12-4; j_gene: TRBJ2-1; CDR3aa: CASSFLGMTNEQFF
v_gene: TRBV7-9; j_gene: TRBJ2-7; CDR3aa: CASSIRLDEQYF
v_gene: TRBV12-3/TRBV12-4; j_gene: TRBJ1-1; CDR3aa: CASSLVSWGNTEAFF
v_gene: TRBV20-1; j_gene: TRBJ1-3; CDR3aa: CSAPYAGSGNTIYF
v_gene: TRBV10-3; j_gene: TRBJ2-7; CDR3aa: CAISESKSYEQYF
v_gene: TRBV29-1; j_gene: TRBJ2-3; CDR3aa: CSVLAGDTQYF
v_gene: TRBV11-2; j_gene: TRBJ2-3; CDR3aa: CASSLGLAGFTDTQYF
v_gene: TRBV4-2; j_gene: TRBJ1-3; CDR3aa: CASSGGDPNSGNTIYF
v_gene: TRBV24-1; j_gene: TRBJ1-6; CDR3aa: CATSEDSVNSPLHF
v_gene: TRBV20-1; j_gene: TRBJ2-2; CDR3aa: CSARVSTGVNTGELFF
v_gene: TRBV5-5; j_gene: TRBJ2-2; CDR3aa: CASSSQARELFF
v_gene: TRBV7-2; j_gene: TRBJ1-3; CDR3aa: CASSLREGRSGNTIYF
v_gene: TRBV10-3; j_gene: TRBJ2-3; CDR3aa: CAISDRGGSTDTQYF
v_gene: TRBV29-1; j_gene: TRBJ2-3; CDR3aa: CSVALLAGVGTQYF
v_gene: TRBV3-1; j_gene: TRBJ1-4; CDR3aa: CASSPHTGHAEKLFF
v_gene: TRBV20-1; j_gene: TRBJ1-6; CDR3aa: CSGGSSYNSPLHF
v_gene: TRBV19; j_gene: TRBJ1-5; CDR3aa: CASKGDREGAFRNQPQHF
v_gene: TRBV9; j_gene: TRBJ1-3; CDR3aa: CASSVTGGDTIYF